The next 29 T cell receptor beta chains were all read from a single sample in a study of blood T cell repertoires in COVID-19. This table comes from immunoSEQ multiplex PCR, and its TCRdb copy is limited to in-frame clones, with some not included. In the table there are some 140,000 clones, roughly 89% of which are singletons. The sample consisted of peripheral blood. These receptors all stem from a man aged 45-65 years with acute or convalescent COVID-19.

The V and J genes are TRBV3-1 (or the pseudogene TRBV3-2) and TRBJ2-6; TRBD1 matches at 10 bases. V lost 1 base to trimming and J lost 1 base; unmatched junction nucleotides: 7. Germline V gives CDR1 LGHDT, CDR2 YNNKEL (reference sequence). The CDR3 sequence is 19 residues long. CDR3 region: CASSQARDRGSSGANVLTF. DNA for the CDR3: TGTGCCAGCAGCCAAGCAAGGGACAGGGGAAGTTCTGGGGCCAACGTCCTGACTTTC.

The rearrangement uses TRBV5-8 and TRBJ1-2; 7 bases fit TRBD1. The CDR3 loop spans 12 amino acids. The V segment lost 4 bases and the J segment 10 bases; nucleotides outside the gene matches: 7. Germline values: CDR1 SGHTS, CDR2 YDEGEE. As DNA, the CDR3 is TGTGCCAGCAGCCTAGGGACAGCGGACTACACCTTC. It is translated as CASSLGTADYTF.

This chain connects TRBV28 to TRBJ1-2; 11 nucleotides match TRBD1. This CDR3 spans 16 amino acids. The germline V gene has CDR1 MDHEN and CDR2 SYDVKM. Unmatched junction bases numbered 6, after V lost 2 bases and J lost 4 bases. This chain's CDR3 is CASSLGGQGVSYGYTF. The CDR3 region has the DNA TGTGCCAGCAGTTTAGGGGGACAGGGGGTTTCCTATGGCTACACCTTC.

The CDR3 loop reads CSVRTGNEKLFF. The CDR3, as DNA: TGCAGCGTAAGGACAGGGAATGAAAAACTGTTTTTT. The chain links TRBV29-1 to TRBJ1-4, with 8 bases fitting TRBD1. The V segment lost 6 bases and the J segment 5 bases; nucleotides outside the gene matches: 2. There are 12 residues in the CDR3. Looked up from germline, CDR1 is SQVTM and CDR2 is ANQGSEA.

This clone has more than one count but fewer than ten. The rearrangement joins TRBV7-9 to TRBJ2-1; TRBD2 matches 8 bases. J gave up 6 bases and V 4 bases, and 5 bases lay outside the gene matches. This CDR3 is built from 14 residues. CDR1 and CDR2 from the germline V gene are SEHNR and FQNEAQ (reference sequence). The CDR3 bases are TGTGCCAGCAGCTGGGGGACTAGAGGCAATGAGCAGTTCTTC. Residues: CASSWGTRGNEQFF. Complete variable domain (other parts from reference TRBV7-9 and TRBJ2-1): DTGVSQNPRHKITKRGQNVTFRCDPISEHNRLYWYRQTLGQGPEFLTYFQNEAQLEKSRLLSDRFSAERPKGSFSTLEIQRTEQGDSAMYLCASSWGTRGNEQFFGPGTRLTVL.

V usage is TRBV28 and J usage is TRBJ1-5, with D maybe TRBD1 (6 bases). V lost 6 bases, J lost 3 bases, and 15 bases lay in between. This CDR3 has 15 residues. The germline V gene has CDR1 MDHEN and CDR2 SYDVKM. CDR3 residues: CASRGAGVYNQPQHF. The CDR3 DNA follows: TGTGCCAGCAGAGGGGCAGGGGTATACAATCAGCCCCAGCATTTT.

This chain uses TRBV3-1 (or the pseudogene TRBV3-2) with TRBJ2-1; weak D call: TRBD1 (5 bases). Trimming cost V 3 bases and J 2 bases, with 14 bases left between them. Germline V lookup: CDR1 LGHDT, CDR2 YNNKEL (reference sequence). This CDR3 is built from 16 residues. The CDR3 DNA reads TGTGCCAGCAGCCATTTAGGGGCTTCCCCCTACAATGAGCAGTTCTTC. Translating gives CASSHLGASPYNEQFF.

The chain recombines TRBV3-1 (or the pseudogene TRBV3-2) with TRBJ1-2; TRBD1 aligns across 8 bases. CDR1 and CDR2 from the germline V gene are LGHDT and YNNKEL (reference sequence). The CDR3 spans 13 residues. Unmatched junction bases numbered 5, after V lost 4 bases and J lost 7 bases. DNA of the CDR3: TGTGCCAGCAGCCTAGGACAGGGAGGTGGCTACACCTTC. This sequence encodes CASSLGQGGGYTF.

This chain joins TRBV7-9 and TRBJ2-1; 7 bases map to TRBD2. V shed 8 bases and J 5 bases; nucleotides not matched to a gene: 15. Germline V gene lookup returns CDR1 SEHNR and CDR2 FQNEAQ (reference sequence). The CDR3 is 16 amino acids. The DNA for the CDR3 is TGTGCCAGCGGGTCGGTGGGGGGGATGGTAAACAATGAGCAGTTCTTC. Translating it yields CASGSVGGMVNNEQFF.

CDR3 sequence (DNA): TGTGCCAGCCGGGGACGGGGGTCCTCACCCCTCCACTTT. Translated, it gives CASRGRGSSPLHF. The chain links TRBV2 to TRBJ1-6, with D possibly TRBD1 on 5 matching bases. This CDR3 is 13 amino acids long. V lost 8 bases, J lost 10 bases, and 15 bases lay in between. Germline loops: CDR1 SNHLY, CDR2 FYNNEI.

The rearrangement joins TRBV5-1 to TRBJ2-7, with D possibly matching TRBD2 (6 bases). Per the germline V gene, CDR1 is SGHRS and CDR2 is YFSETQ. The CDR3 contains 14 residues. Trimming removed 8 bases at V and 0 bases at J, with 15 bases between. CDR3 DNA sequence: TGCGCCAGTGGCCAGGGACTCGACTCCTACGAGCAGTACTTC. It specifies CASGQGLDSYEQYF.

This rearrangement joins TRBV7-2 to TRBJ2-2; D perhaps matches TRBD2 (6 bases). The CDR3 is made up of 14 amino acids. The V gene lost 5 bases and the J gene lost 6 bases, with 13 bases spanning the gap. CDR1 and CDR2 from the germline V gene are SGHTA and FQGNSA. This CDR3 is CASSPPGVSGELFF. DNA of the CDR3: TGTGCCAGCAGCCCGCCGGGGGTTTCCGGGGAGCTGTTTTTT.

This clone was seen once. CDR3 sequence reads: CASGAAGRDTSYEQYF. The CDR3 DNA is TGCGCCAGCGGAGCGGCAGGCCGGGACACTAGCTACGAGCAGTACTTC. The chain combines TRBV10-2 with TRBJ2-7; possibly TRBD1 for D (6 bases). Trimming removed 8 bases at V and 3 bases at J, with 23 bases between. The CDR3 loop spans 16 amino acids. The germline CDR1 and CDR2 sequences are WSHSY and SAAADI.

The CDR3 loop reads CASSKAQRQGKTYNEQFF. The DNA of the CDR3 is TGTGCCAGCAGCAAAGCGCAGAGGCAGGGTAAGACCTACAATGAGCAGTTCTTC. The chain recombines TRBV21-1 with TRBJ2-1; the table's D call, TRBD1, was not checked against the DNA. TRBV21-1 is a documented pseudogene. The CDR3 extends over 18 amino acids.

The chain couples TRBV7-2 to TRBJ2-5; TRBD2 matches at 11 bases. The CDR3 loop spans 16 amino acids. The V and J ends lost 5 bases and 5 bases, in that order; junction bases with no gene match: 10. Germline V gene data show CDR1 as SGHTA and CDR2 as FQGNSA. CDR3 nucleotide sequence: TGTGCCAGCAGCCATTTAGCGGGGGGGCAAGGGGAGACCCAGTACTTC. It specifies CASSHLAGGQGETQYF.

The V and J genes are TRBV29-1 and TRBJ1-1; the match to TRBD1 covers 9 bases. The CDR3 is 13 residues long. The V segment lost 7 bases and the J segment 0 bases; nucleotides outside the gene matches: 3. Germline values: CDR1 SQVTM, CDR2 ANQGSEA. The CDR3 loop reads CSGGDRVNTEAFF. Here the CDR3 DNA reads TGCAGCGGGGGGGACAGGGTGAACACTGAAGCTTTCTTT.

The rearrangement links TRBV19 to TRBJ2-2; possible D gene TRBD2, 6 bases. This CDR3 contains 15 residues. With 6 bases removed from V and 2 bases from J, the gap between germline ends came to 13 bases. The germline V gene encodes CDR1 LNHDA and CDR2 SQIVND (reference sequence). The CDR3 sequence is CASSRDGLNTGELFF. For the CDR3, the DNA is TGTGCCAGTAGCCGGGACGGACTAAACACCGGGGAGCTGTTTTTT.

The chain has TRBV5-5 and TRBJ2-1, with D possibly TRBD1 on 6 matching bases. With 3 bases removed from V and 7 bases from J, the gap between germline ends came to 20 bases. Germline V gene lookup returns CDR1 SGHKS and CDR2 YYEKEE (reference sequence). This CDR3 comprises 16 residues. The CDR3 spells CASSYTPGTLWNEQFF. The CDR3, as DNA: TGTGCCAGCAGCTATACTCCCGGGACACTTTGGAATGAGCAGTTCTTC.

A single count supports this clone. J is TRBJ1-2 and V is TRBV29-1, with a possible D match to TRBD1 (6 bases). Germline lookup yields CDR1 SQVTM and CDR2 ANQGSEA. Trimming removed 4 bases from V and 6 bases from J, with 12 bases in between. The CDR3 consists of 12 residues. CDR3 in amino acids: CSVAQGPDGYTF. CDR3 bases: TGCAGCGTTGCTCAGGGGCCGGATGGCTACACCTTC.

The chain employs TRBV6-5 and TRBJ1-2, with TRBD1 identical over 7 bases. The CDR3 is 15 amino acids. Germline assignment: CDR1 MNHEY and CDR2 SVGAGI. The J segment lost 4 bases and the V segment lost 6 bases, leaving 11 bases of the junction unmatched. CDR3 loop: CASSLDRASPYGYTF. The CDR3 DNA reads TGTGCCAGCAGCCTAGACAGGGCCTCCCCCTATGGCTACACCTTC.

This chain joins TRBV28 and TRBJ1-3; D is perhaps TRBD1 (6 bases). There are 15 residues in the CDR3. Germline loops: CDR1 MDHEN, CDR2 SYDVKM. The ends were cut back, 2 bases at V and 1 base at J, with 9 bases in the middle. CDR3 residues: CASSLLGQSGNTIYF. CDR3 DNA: TGTGCCAGCAGTTTACTTGGACAGTCTGGAAACACCATATATTTT.

The rearrangement links TRBV6-5 to TRBJ2-7; D perhaps matches TRBD2 (6 bases). The CDR3 has 13 residues. V gave up 6 bases and J gave up 2 bases, with 11 bases separating them. CDR1 is MNHEY, CDR2 SVGAGI, per germline. As DNA, the CDR3 is TGTGCCAGCAGGGCAGCGGGCACCTACGAGCAGTACTTC. It translates to CASRAAGTYEQYF.

The chain links TRBV27 to TRBJ2-7; D is perhaps TRBD1 (6 bases). In germline, CDR1 is MNHEY, CDR2 SMNVEV (reference sequence). There are 15 residues in the CDR3. Trimming took off 3 bases at V and 6 bases at J, with 18 bases between the two ends. This CDR3 is CASSFFSTGRREQYF. The CDR3 coding sequence is TGTGCCAGCAGTTTCTTTTCGACAGGTCGACGCGAGCAGTACTTC.

J is TRBJ1-5 and V is TRBV19; D is unclear. Looked up from germline, CDR1 is LNHDA and CDR2 is SQIVND (reference sequence). V lost 4 bases and J 7 bases, leaving 8 bases between the germline ends. The CDR3 extends over 12 amino acids. The CDR3 DNA follows: TGTGCCAGTAGTACCCGCGGACAGCCCCAGCATTTT. This translates into CASSTRGQPQHF.

The chain has TRBV7-8 and TRBJ1-4; D is unresolved. The ends were cut back, 5 bases at V and 6 bases at J, with 19 bases in the middle. There are 16 residues in the CDR3. CDR1 is SGHVS, CDR2 FQNEAQ, per germline. Here the CDR3 DNA reads TGTGCCAGCAGCCTAGTGACACGACCCCGAGATGAAAAACTGTTTTTT. Residues: CASSLVTRPRDEKLFF.

The chain recombines TRBV5-1 with TRBJ2-3, with 12 bases identical to TRBD2. This CDR3 spans 18 amino acids. CDR1 SGHRS and CDR2 YFSETQ come from the germline V gene. V lost 2 bases and J lost 1; bases outside the gene matches: 8. The CDR3 DNA sequence: TGCGCCAGCAGCTTCGGACTAGCGGGAAGGTCGGGCACAGATACGCAGTATTTT. It yields the protein CASSFGLAGRSGTDTQYF.

The chain joins TRBV27 to TRBJ1-1; D gene unclear. Trimming took 6 bases from V and 3 from J, leaving 8 bases between them. This CDR3 contains 12 residues. Germline values: CDR1 MNHEY, CDR2 SMNVEV (reference sequence). CDR3 sequence (DNA): TGTGCCAGCAGCCATCGGGACACTGAAGCTTTCTTT. This encodes CASSHRDTEAFF.

The table lists this clone with a few counts. The CDR3 sequence: CASRPDIFGGYTF. CDR3 nucleotides: TGTGCCAGCAGACCGGACATTTTCGGTGGCTACACCTTC. This chain links TRBV5-8 with TRBJ1-2; D may be TRBD1 (5 bases). V was pared by 5 bases and J by 7 bases, with 15 bases between. The V gene's germline CDR1 is SGHTS and CDR2 YDEGEE. The CDR3 consists of 13 residues. The full variable domain, with the rest looked up from reference TRBV5-8 and TRBJ1-2, is EAGVTQSPTHLIKTRGQQATLRCSPISGHTSVYWYQQALGLGLQFLLWYDEGEERNRGNFPPRFSGRQFPNYSSELNVNALELEDSALYLCASRPDIFGGYTFGSGTRLTVV.

This rearrangement joins TRBV6-6 to TRBJ1-5; 7 nucleotides line up with TRBD1. V lost 5 bases and J lost 5; bases outside the gene matches: 6. The V gene's germline CDR1 is MNHNY and CDR2 SVGAGI (reference sequence). This CDR3 is built from 14 residues. The DNA for the CDR3 is TGTGCCAGCAGTCGAGGGGGCGGTTATCAGCCCCAGCATTTT. It specifies CASSRGGGYQPQHF.